The rows below give T cell receptor beta chains drawn from one sample of a study of blood T cell repertoires in COVID-19. Data came from immunoSEQ multiplex PCR; TCRdb stores just in-frame clones and leaves some out. The table records about 270,000 clones, 86% of them present only once. Sequencing input: peripheral blood. The receptors shown here come from a woman under 40 with COVID-19, enrolled during active disease. Each CDR3 is given with its conserved first and last residue. D genes are given only for firm matches. Rows may omit the clone size; those that give it use once, few, many or a size class.

V gene,D gene,clone size,J gene,CDR3 protein,CDR3 DNA
TRBV24-1,-,-,TRBJ2-1,CATSGAREQFF,TGTGCCACCAGTGGGGCCCGAGAGCAGTTCTTC
TRBV3-1/TRBV3-2,-,-,TRBJ2-5,CASSQRGGVGQETQYF,TGTGCCAGCAGCCAACGCGGCGGGGTCGGCCAAGAGACCCAGTACTTC
TRBV3-1/TRBV3-2,TRBD2,-,TRBJ2-7,CASSLPGLAAEQYF,TGTGCCAGCAGCTTACCGGGACTAGCTGCCGAGCAGTACTTC
TRBV12-5,TRBD2,-,TRBJ2-5,CASGSTTQLSGGTRGQETQYF,TGTGCTAGTGGTTCGACGACCCAATTGAGCGGGGGGACCCGGGGACAAGAGACCCAGTACTTC
TRBV5-8,-,few,TRBJ1-4,CASSLASNSF,TGTGCCAGCAGCTTGGCATCGAACAGTTTT
TRBV19,-,once,TRBJ1-1,CASSIAQGNTEAFF,TGTGCCAGTAGTATAGCTCAGGGGAACACTGAAGCTTTCTTT
TRBV29-1,-,-,TRBJ2-7,CSVEQGSYEQYF,TGCAGCGTTGAACAGGGGTCCTACGAGCAGTACTTC
TRBV7-6,-,once,TRBJ1-1,CASSSLTAILNTEAFF,TGTGCCAGCAGCTCCCTGACAGCCATCCTGAACACTGAAGCTTTCTTT
TRBV4-2,-,once,TRBJ2-3,CASSRKIVPSAGAFSTDTQYF,TGTGCCAGCAGCCGAAAGATAGTACCCAGCGCCGGAGCCTTTAGCACAGATACGCAGTATTTT
TRBV14,TRBD1,-,TRBJ2-7,CASSLLRDRSYEQYF,TGTGCCAGCAGCCTCCTCCGGGACAGATCCTACGAGCAGTACTTC
TRBV5-1,TRBD1,-,TRBJ2-3,CASNLQGADTDTQYF,TGCGCCAGCAATCTGCAGGGGGCGGACACAGATACGCAGTATTTT
TRBV18,TRBD1,once,TRBJ1-6,CASSPFGQGRSPLHF,TGTGCCAGCTCACCTTTTGGACAGGGGCGCTCACCCCTCCACTTT
TRBV7-9,-,-,TRBJ1-2,CASSLISQGNGYTF,TGTGCCAGCAGCTTAATTTCCCAGGGGAATGGCTACACCTTC
TRBV9,-,-,TRBJ1-3,CASSVAGVSGNTIYF,TGTGCCAGCAGCGTAGCAGGGGTCTCTGGAAACACCATATATTTT
TRBV27,TRBD2,once,TRBJ2-1,CASSLLLAGGPNEQFF,TGTGCCAGCAGTTTATTACTAGCGGGGGGGCCAAATGAGCAGTTCTTC